The sequence of this T cell receptor beta chain was determined in a study of breast tumors, draining lymph nodes, adjacent tissues. TCRdb recomputed calls from the multiplex PCR reads with MiXCR, one row per CDR3 protein. Among more than 20,000 distinct CDR3 sequences listed, 45% to 75% were seen once. Broader study findings: Tumor and nontumor repertoires were significantly more similar in luminal-like than in basal-like breast cancer. Tumor TCR diversity was below lymph nodes but above nontumor tissue. That most tumor T cells come from lymph nodes remained unproven.

This clonotype was counted ten times or more. As yet, its antigen is unknown. CDR3 size: 17 residues. Trimming stripped 3 bases from V and 1 base from J, with 18 bases between. Germline CDR1 LNHDA, CDR2 SQIVND (reference sequence). The TCR sequence derives from a female donor with breast cancer. Some clones in this sample may be carry-over from other donors' samples. This chain joins TRBV19 and TRBJ2-5; D tentatively fits TRBD1 or TRBD2 (5 bases each). The sequenced sample was breast tumor tissue. This CDR3 reads CASSMVGDSGLQETQYF. The DNA for the CDR3 is TGTGCCAGTAGTATGGTGGGCGACAGTGGACTCCAAGAGACCCAGTACTTC.